This passage covers 28 T cell receptor beta chains from one sample sequenced in a study of Ad26.COV2.S vaccination and SARS-CoV-2 variants (dated by TCRdb to the early 2020s). The sample's treatment or condition label, in plain terms: approximately 18 received Ad26.COV2.S at low or high dose, single or two shots; several received placebo; per-sample allocation not given. For vaccine and placebo recipients, repertoires were sequenced using samples collected on day 63 after the first injection. Libraries were built with the immunoSEQ multiplex PCR assay. Imported from immuneACCESS, the table was reduced by TCRdb to in-frame sequences with V and J called. These copies leave out some clones; in studies compared against another copy, an unresolved V gene accounts for under half, and the cause of the remainder is not known. The sample yields approximately 500,000 clones; roughly 85% were counted once. The leading ten clones occupy roughly 13% of the sample.

The input for sequencing was peripheral blood, taken in a trial of Ad26.COV2.S vaccine versus placebo. The origin of the receptors is a person between 18 and 60 years old who received the Ad26.COV2.S COVID-19 vaccine or a placebo.

This clone was observed a single time. The rearrangement links TRBV27 to TRBJ2-3; TRBD2 agrees at 8 bases. V lost 3 bases, J lost 4 bases, and 9 bases stayed unmatched. The CDR3 sequence is 16 residues long. Germline lookup yields CDR1 MNHEY and CDR2 SMNVEV (reference sequence). DNA of the CDR3: TGTGCCAGCAGTTTCTACGGGAGGGCACCGGCAGATACGCAGTATTTT. Protein sequence: CASSFYGRAPADTQYF.

The rearrangement links TRBV5-6 to TRBJ2-2; the D call may be TRBD1 or TRBD2 (5 bases each). This CDR3 region has 18 residues. V lost 4 bases and J lost 1, with 20 bases in between. Germline-derived CDR1 and CDR2 are SGHDT and YYEEEE. Written as DNA, the CDR3 is TGTGCCAGCAGCCATACTAGTAGGGGAAAGGGGAACACCGGGGAGCTGTTTTTT. Its translation: CASSHTSRGKGNTGELFF.

This clone was recorded only once. The CDR3 sequence is CASSVMVGNNEKLFF. The CDR3 coding sequence is TGTGCCAGCAGCGTAATGGTGGGAAACAATGAAAAACTGTTTTTT. The genes are TRBV9 and TRBJ1-4; unclear D gene. The CDR3 sequence is 15 residues long. The germline gives CDR1 SGDLS, CDR2 YYNGEE. V was clipped by 1 base and J by 5 bases, with 12 bases between them.

The chain uses TRBV6-2 or TRBV6-3 and TRBJ2-1; 10 bases are shared with TRBD2. CDR3 length equals 16 residues. The germline CDR1 and CDR2 sequences are MNHEY and SVGEGT. Trimming at V came to 0 bases and at J to 7 bases, leaving 6 bases not matched to a gene. As DNA, the CDR3 is TGTGCCAGCAGTTACTCGAGGGCTAGCGGGAGTAATGAGCAGTTCTTC. It yields the protein CASSYSRASGSNEQFF.

The gene calls are TRBV6-5 and TRBJ2-7, with a weak D call TRBD1 (5 bases). The CDR3 has 14 amino acids. In germline, CDR1 is MNHEY, CDR2 SVGAGI. Trimming pared 2 bases from V and 7 bases from J, leaving 15 bases between. The CDR3 region has the DNA TGTGCCAGCAGTTACACCGGACACCATGGAGAGCAGTACTTC. This encodes CASSYTGHHGEQYF.

CDR3 sequence: CASSLGQRGNQPQHF. In DNA form, the CDR3 reads TGTGCCAGCAGCTTAGGACAGAGGGGCAATCAGCCCCAGCATTTT. The V and J genes are TRBV7-9 and TRBJ1-5; D is possibly TRBD1 (5 bases). Germline CDR1 reads SEHNR; CDR2 reads FQNEAQ (reference sequence). This CDR3 has 15 amino acids. The V gene lost 1 base and the J gene lost 2 bases, with 9 bases spanning the gap.

The chain has TRBV27 and TRBJ2-7, with 12 bases that match TRBD2. V shed 5 bases and J 0 bases; nucleotides not matched to a gene: 2. CDR1 is MNHEY, CDR2 SMNVEV, per germline (reference sequence). The CDR3 has 15 amino acids. The CDR3 coding sequence is TGTGCCAGCAGTCTAGCGGGAGGGAGCTCCTACGAGCAGTACTTC. This translates into CASSLAGGSSYEQYF.

This chain joins TRBV19 and TRBJ1-1; D gene unclear. The length of the CDR3 is 15 residues. Between the trimmed V and J ends, which lost 4 bases and 0 bases, there was a span of 12 bases. The germline gives CDR1 LNHDA, CDR2 SQIVND (reference sequence). CDR3 in amino acids: CASSTFDGLNTEAFF. The CDR3 coding sequence is TGTGCCAGTAGTACCTTCGATGGTCTGAACACTGAAGCTTTCTTT.

The chain couples TRBV11-2 to TRBJ2-1, with 7 positions matching TRBD2. J was trimmed by 0 bases and V by 5 bases; bases with no gene match: 4. There are 15 residues in the CDR3. Germline lookup yields CDR1 SGHAT and CDR2 FQNNGV. The CDR3 bases are TGTGCCAGCAGCCTGGAGCGGGACTCCTACAATGAGCAGTTCTTC. Translated, it gives CASSLERDSYNEQFF.

Here the CDR3 DNA reads TGCGCCAGCAGCTGGGGGACAGGGAGGAATCAGCCCCAGCATTTT. Translation gives CASSWGTGRNQPQHF. This chain connects TRBV5-1 to TRBJ1-5, with 9 bases aligning to TRBD1. Germline trimming cut 3 bases from V and 4 bases from J; bases unmatched to any gene: 5. The CDR3 runs to 15 residues. Germline V CDR1 and CDR2: SGHRS, YFSETQ.

The chain couples TRBV3-1 (or the pseudogene TRBV3-2) to TRBJ2-3, with 9 bases matching TRBD2. The V and J ends lost 5 bases and 2 bases, in that order; junction bases with no gene match: 11. Germline CDR1 LGHDT, CDR2 YNNKEL (reference sequence). CDR3 length equals 17 residues. The CDR3 region has the DNA TGTGCCAGCAGCAAATACGGCGGGAGGGCCGTCACAGATACGCAGTATTTT. Encoded protein: CASSKYGGRAVTDTQYF.

V usage is TRBV7-2 and J usage is TRBJ2-1, with a possible D match to TRBD2 (5 bases). V was trimmed by 5 bases and J by 4 bases, leaving 15 bases between them. This CDR3 has 15 residues. The germline V gene has CDR1 SGHTA and CDR2 FQGNSA. In DNA form, the CDR3 reads TGTGCCAGCAGCCCGGACCGAGGGTCGTACAATGAGCAGTTCTTC. Translating gives CASSPDRGSYNEQFF. The complete variable domain, with remaining parts taken from reference TRBV7-2 and TRBJ2-1, reads GAGVSQSPSNKVTEKGKDVELRCDPISGHTALYWYRQSLGQGLEFLIYFQGNSAPDKSGLPSDRFSAERTGGSVSTLTIQRTQQEDSAVYLCASSPDRGSYNEQFFGPGTRLTVL.

The chain carries TRBV6-6 and TRBJ2-7, with D perhaps matching TRBD1 (5 bases). V gave up 8 bases and J gave up 5 bases, with 19 bases separating them. Germline assignment: CDR1 MNHNY and CDR2 SVGAGI (reference sequence). This CDR3 spans 14 amino acids. CDR3 region: CASARSAGFDEQYF. The CDR3 DNA sequence: TGTGCCAGCGCGCGGTCGGCAGGGTTCGACGAGCAGTACTTC.

The chain employs TRBV29-1 and TRBJ2-5, with 7 positions matching TRBD2. The CDR3 sequence is 14 residues long. The germline V gene has CDR1 SQVTM and CDR2 ANQGSEA. Trimming removed 6 bases from V and 4 bases from J; junction bases left unmatched: 11. The CDR3 DNA sequence: TGCAGCGTCCGGCTAGCGGCAATCAGAGAGACCCAGTACTTC. It is translated as CSVRLAAIRETQYF.

This chain joins TRBV27 and TRBJ2-7; the D gene is possibly TRBD2 (7 bases). The V end lost 3 bases, the J end lost 3 bases, and 15 bases lay between the germline ends. Per the germline V gene, CDR1 is MNHEY and CDR2 is SMNVEV (reference sequence). The CDR3 extends over 15 amino acids. Here the CDR3 reads CASSFSYGGRYEQYF. The CDR3 DNA reads as TGTGCCAGCAGTTTCTCTTACGGGGGGCGCTACGAGCAGTACTTC.

This clone showed up just once. CDR3 residues: CASSTFDTDTQYF. The CDR3 nucleotides read TGTGCCAGCAGCACGTTCGACACAGATACGCAGTATTTT. The chain employs TRBV3-1 (or the pseudogene TRBV3-2) and TRBJ2-3, with no clear D. Deletions cut 5 bases from V and 2 bases from J, with 8 bases between. CDR1 is LGHDT and CDR2 is YNNKEL in the germline V gene (reference sequence). The CDR3 contains 13 residues.

This chain uses TRBV28 with TRBJ1-1; a possible D gene is TRBD1 (5 bases). This CDR3 contains 12 residues. Per the germline V gene, CDR1 is MDHEN and CDR2 is SYDVKM. Trimming removed 5 bases at V and 7 bases at J, with 11 bases between. In DNA, the CDR3 is TGTGCCAGCAGTCCCCGGGGGGGTGAAGCTTTCTTT. Translation: CASSPRGGEAFF.

V is TRBV7-3 and J is TRBJ2-7; D gene ambiguous. CDR1 is SGHTA, CDR2 FQGTGA, per germline. V lost 0 bases and J 3 bases, leaving 6 bases between the germline ends. This CDR3 comprises 13 residues. The CDR3 is CASSLTRHYEQYF. The CDR3 region has the DNA TGTGCCAGCAGCTTAACGAGGCACTACGAGCAGTACTTC. The full variable domain, with the rest looked up from reference TRBV7-3 and TRBJ2-7, is GAGVSQTPSNKVTEKGKYVELRCDPISGHTALYWYRQSLGQGPEFLIYFQGTGAADDSGLPNDRFFAVRPEGSVSTLKIQRTERGDSAVYLCASSLTRHYEQYFGPGTRLTVT.

The J gene is TRBJ1-1, the V gene TRBV7-8; 7 bases line up with TRBD1. CDR1 SGHVS and CDR2 FQNEAQ come from the germline V gene. The CDR3 loop spans 15 amino acids. Trimming took 5 bases from V and 3 from J; bases not matched to a gene: 9. CDR3 bases: TGTGCCAGCAGCCGGTACGGACAGGCCGACACTGAAGCTTTCTTT. Translated, it gives CASSRYGQADTEAFF. Combining the CDR3 with reference TRBV7-8 and TRBJ1-1 gives the whole variable domain GAGVSQSPRYKVAKRGQDVALRCDPISGHVSLFWYQQALGQGPEFLTYFQNEAQLDKSGLPSDRFFAERPEGSVSTLKIQRTQQEDSAVYLCASSRYGQADTEAFFGQGTRLTVV.

This chain joins TRBV24-1 and TRBJ2-1; 8 nucleotides agree with TRBD1. This CDR3 region has 16 residues. The germline V gene encodes CDR1 KGHDR and CDR2 SFDVKD. The junction had 12 bases not matched to a gene; V was cut back by 4 bases and J by 8 bases. This chain's CDR3 is CATSDPTPGGRDEQFF. The CDR3 nucleotides read TGTGCCACCAGTGACCCGACCCCAGGGGGCAGGGATGAGCAGTTCTTC.

The chain combines TRBV28 with TRBJ2-1, with D tentatively TRBD2 (6 bases). Per germline, CDR1 MDHEN and CDR2 SYDVKM. Trimming stripped 5 bases from V and 4 bases from J, with 18 bases between. CDR3 length equals 16 residues. In DNA, the CDR3 is TGTGCCAGCAGTGGAGCGGGCCTCAAAACTTACAATGAGCAGTTCTTC. This codes for CASSGAGLKTYNEQFF. Full variable domain (remainder filled in from reference TRBV28 and TRBJ2-1): DVKVTQSSRYLVKRTGEKVFLECVQDMDHENMFWYRQDPGLGLRLIYFSYDVKMKEKGDIPEGYSVSREKKERFSLILESASTNQTSMYLCASSGAGLKTYNEQFFGPGTRLTVL.

The chain carries TRBV25-1 and TRBJ2-7; TRBD2 matches 7 bases. The V gene end was trimmed by 8 bases and the J gene end by 3 bases; junction bases not matched to a gene: 7. Germline CDR1 is MGHDK and CDR2 is SYGVNS. The CDR3 sequence is 13 residues long. Here the CDR3 reads CASVPSGYYEQYF. The CDR3 nucleotides read TGTGCCAGCGTACCTAGCGGTTACTACGAGCAGTACTTC.

This rearrangement joins TRBV27 to TRBJ1-1; no reliable D call. Trimming removed 8 bases at V and 1 base at J, with 14 bases between. The CDR3 is made up of 14 amino acids. CDR1 is MNHEY and CDR2 is SMNVEV in the germline V gene (reference sequence). The CDR3 nucleotides are TGTGCCAGCTCCTATTCACTCGAGAACACTGAAGCTTTCTTT. Protein product: CASSYSLENTEAFF.

The J gene is TRBJ2-7, the V gene TRBV28; TRBD2 might be the D (5 bases). V shed 2 bases and J shed 6 bases, with 11 bases lying between them. The germline V gene encodes CDR1 MDHEN and CDR2 SYDVKM. The CDR3 length is 13 residues. CDR3 in amino acids: CASSLTRRTEQYF. The CDR3 DNA sequence: TGTGCCAGCAGTTTAACGCGGAGGACCGAGCAGTACTTC.

This chain joins TRBV28 and TRBJ2-7, with 9 bases aligning to TRBD2. CDR3 size: 14 residues. Germline V gives CDR1 MDHEN, CDR2 SYDVKM. With 7 bases clipped from V and 1 base from J, the junction kept 5 bases outside the gene matches. This CDR3 reads CASKVAGVSYEQYF. The CDR3 nucleotides are TGTGCCAGCAAGGTAGCGGGGGTATCCTACGAGCAGTACTTC.

V gene TRBV20-1 combines with J gene TRBJ1-2, with TRBD1 as a possible D gene (6 bases). The CDR3 length is 11 residues. Per germline, CDR1 DFQATT and CDR2 SNEGSKA (reference sequence). The V gene lost 5 bases and the J gene lost 13 bases, with 17 bases spanning the gap. CDR3 sequence (DNA): TGCAGTGCTGGCCGAGGACAGACATTCACCTTC. This sequence encodes CSAGRGQTFTF.

CDR3 protein: CSVSTRGVDTEAFF. CDR3 DNA sequence: TGCAGCGTTTCCACCCGGGGGGTCGACACTGAAGCTTTCTTT. The chain couples TRBV29-1 to TRBJ1-1, with D possibly being TRBD1 (5 bases). Trimming took off 5 bases at V and 3 bases at J, with 16 bases between the two ends. CDR1 and CDR2 (germline): SQVTM, ANQGSEA. The CDR3 covers 14 residues.

The rearrangement uses TRBV28 and TRBJ1-2, with 7 bases that match TRBD1. The J segment lost 8 bases and the V segment lost 3 bases, leaving 3 bases of the junction unmatched. CDR1 is MDHEN and CDR2 is SYDVKM in the germline V gene. The CDR3 totals 12 residues. The CDR3 nucleotides are TGTGCCAGCAGTTTCGACAGGGTCGGCTACACCTTC. Translating it yields CASSFDRVGYTF.